The rows below give T cell receptor beta chains drawn from one sample of a study of T cells in Graves' hyperthyroidism and ophthalmopathy. TCRdb reprocessed the multiplex PCR reads via MiXCR and lists one record per CDR3 protein. The table has hundreds of thousands of distinct CDR3 sequences, roughly 15% seen once; the top ten hold roughly 10%. Sample: blood. Source of these receptors: a woman under 30 with Graves' hyperthyroidism. Each CDR3 is given with its conserved first and last residue.

V gene: TRBV20-1
J gene: TRBJ2-5
CDR3 protein: CSASKERTGAQETQYF

V gene: TRBV7-2
J gene: TRBJ2-7
CDR3 protein: CASSPYWFGYEQYF

V gene: TRBV7-6
J gene: TRBJ2-1
CDR3 protein: CASSQNPSSYNGQFF

V gene: TRBV6-2/TRBV6-3
J gene: TRBJ1-3
CDR3 protein: CASRGRSSGNTIYF

V gene: TRBV3-1
J gene: TRBJ1-4
CDR3 protein: CASNRPDRGEKLFF

V gene: TRBV29-1
J gene: TRBJ2-1
CDR3 protein: CSVEGSDRAVYNEQFF

V gene: TRBV25-1
J gene: TRBJ1-4
CDR3 protein: CASSEEGGGLGEKLFF

V gene: TRBV30
J gene: TRBJ2-1
CDR3 protein: CAWSEAGLTYNEQFF

V gene: TRBV10-3
J gene: TRBJ2-3
CDR3 protein: CAIKRDRDADTQYF

V gene: TRBV29-1
J gene: TRBJ2-1
CDR3 protein: CSVDGQASYSYNEQFF

V gene: TRBV11-1
J gene: TRBJ2-5
CDR3 protein: CASSLAGGLETQYF

V gene: TRBV10-1
J gene: TRBJ2-7
CDR3 protein: CASSESRGFRGPYEQYF

V gene: TRBV27
J gene: TRBJ2-5
CDR3 protein: CASSRRRLAGEETQYF

V gene: TRBV11-2
J gene: TRBJ1-3
CDR3 protein: CASSLPTGGGGNTIYF

V gene: TRBV19
J gene: TRBJ2-1
CDR3 protein: CASSISGKGQFF

V gene: TRBV25-1
J gene: TRBJ2-3
CDR3 protein: CASGLAGGTDTQYF

V gene: TRBV6-2/TRBV6-3
J gene: TRBJ1-2
CDR3 protein: CASSFRVEDGYTF

V gene: TRBV7-2
J gene: TRBJ2-1
CDR3 protein: CARRGGGRHSYNEQFF

V gene: TRBV3-1
J gene: TRBJ1-2
CDR3 protein: CASSQVRPGDYGYTF

V gene: TRBV7-2
J gene: TRBJ2-6
CDR3 protein: CASIWNPISGANVLTF

V gene: TRBV6-1
J gene: TRBJ2-1
CDR3 protein: CASQGLAGVPYNEQFF

V gene: TRBV14
J gene: TRBJ1-1
CDR3 protein: CASSQDWGFDDAWTEAFF

V gene: TRBV11-2
J gene: TRBJ2-2
CDR3 protein: CASSSLGGRIFTGELFF

V gene: TRBV24-1
J gene: TRBJ2-3
CDR3 protein: CATSDGGLSGTDTQYF

V gene: TRBV7-9
J gene: TRBJ2-1
CDR3 protein: CASSSIPRGREQFF

V gene: TRBV7-2
J gene: TRBJ1-2
CDR3 protein: CASSFLPGPLSHGYTF

V gene: TRBV4-1
J gene: TRBJ2-1
CDR3 protein: CASSQVTGALNEQFF

V gene: TRBV6-1
J gene: TRBJ1-1
CDR3 protein: CASSYGGGLPPTEAFF

V gene: TRBV4-3
J gene: TRBJ2-7
CDR3 protein: CASSRAVDYYEQYF

V gene: TRBV27
J gene: TRBJ2-3
CDR3 protein: CASSGQFTDTQYF

V gene: TRBV28
J gene: TRBJ2-3
CDR3 protein: CASSPWTPQESDTQYF

V gene: TRBV7-2
J gene: TRBJ2-1
CDR3 protein: CASSHTSGSGEQFF

V gene: TRBV28
J gene: TRBJ1-5
CDR3 protein: CASRPRGSWPQHF

V gene: TRBV30
J gene: TRBJ1-4
CDR3 protein: CAWSSDPGESEKLFF

V gene: TRBV29-1
J gene: TRBJ2-7
CDR3 protein: CSVEQAGSSYEQYF

V gene: TRBV5-1
J gene: TRBJ1-3
CDR3 protein: CASSFEGTAGNTIYF

V gene: TRBV19
J gene: TRBJ2-7
CDR3 protein: CASSSSIAGGSYEQYF

V gene: TRBV12-3/TRBV12-4
J gene: TRBJ2-5
CDR3 protein: CASSFVAGESETQYF

V gene: TRBV20-1
J gene: TRBJ2-1
CDR3 protein: CSASPGPVREQFF

V gene: TRBV7-2
J gene: TRBJ2-4
CDR3 protein: CASSLASGRANIQYF

V gene: TRBV6-1
J gene: TRBJ1-4
CDR3 protein: CASSPRTGGASNEKLFF

V gene: TRBV2
J gene: TRBJ2-1
CDR3 protein: CASSSLAGVSHYNEQFF

V gene: TRBV3-1
J gene: TRBJ2-7
CDR3 protein: CASSQDPGEAYEQYF

V gene: TRBV27
J gene: TRBJ2-5
CDR3 protein: CASSFRQGWRETQYF

V gene: TRBV20-1
J gene: TRBJ2-7
CDR3 protein: CSARGEYEQYF

V gene: TRBV6-5
J gene: TRBJ2-1
CDR3 protein: CASSYSLGPVEEQFF

V gene: TRBV5-5
J gene: TRBJ2-7
CDR3 protein: CASTSGKAGEQYF